These 25 T cell receptor beta chains came from one sample sequenced in a study of blood T cell repertoires in COVID-19. Sequencing was performed with immunoSEQ multiplex PCR; in TCRdb, only in-frame clones are kept and a portion is missing. The sample has approximately 320,000 clones; around 85% are singletons. The specimen sequenced was peripheral blood. The receptors shown here come from a human donor in a cohort sampled during active COVID-19.

The V and J genes are TRBV19 and TRBJ1-5, with TRBD1 as a possible D gene (5 bases). The CDR3 totals 13 residues. Per the germline V gene, CDR1 is LNHDA and CDR2 is SQIVND (reference sequence). The V and J ends lost 7 bases and 0 bases respectively, with 7 bases between them. For the CDR3, the DNA is TGTGCCAGTAAGGGGAATAGCAATCAGCCCCAGCATTTT. Translating it yields CASKGNSNQPQHF.

V usage is TRBV28 and J usage is TRBJ1-4, with 10 bases that match TRBD1. The CDR3 extends over 15 amino acids. In germline, CDR1 is MDHEN, CDR2 SYDVKM. After removal of 5 bases from V and 5 bases from J, the junction contained 5 bases not matched to a gene. CDR3 DNA: TGTGCCAGCAGTCAGGGACAGGGGTTGAATGAAAAACTGTTTTTT. Protein sequence: CASSQGQGLNEKLFF. Full variable domain (outside the CDR3, taken from reference TRBV28 and TRBJ1-4): DVKVTQSSRYLVKRTGEKVFLECVQDMDHENMFWYRQDPGLGLRLIYFSYDVKMKEKGDIPEGYSVSREKKERFSLILESASTNQTSMYLCASSQGQGLNEKLFFGSGTQLSVL.

This clone was observed once. The rearrangement uses TRBV12-5 and TRBJ1-6; D is possibly TRBD1 (5 bases). Germline V lookup: CDR1 LGHNT, CDR2 FRNRAP. The V end lost 0 bases, the J end lost 9 bases, and 18 bases lay between the germline ends. The CDR3 is 17 amino acids. The CDR3 DNA reads TGTGCTAGTGGTTTGGTACTCGTCAGGGATAGAGGTTCACCCCTCCACTTT. It translates to CASGLVLVRDRGSPLHF.

V gene TRBV7-3 combines with J gene TRBJ2-5, with 7 bases aligning to TRBD2. This CDR3 contains 15 residues. The V gene's germline CDR1 is SGHTA and CDR2 FQGTGA. V lost 3 bases, J lost 1 base, and 5 bases stayed unmatched. This CDR3 is CASSLNSGGQETQYF. The CDR3, as DNA: TGTGCCAGCAGCTTGAACTCGGGGGGCCAAGAGACCCAGTACTTC.

The gene calls are TRBV10-3 and TRBJ2-3, with D maybe TRBD2 (5 bases). This CDR3 has 12 residues. Trimming shortened V by 4 bases and J by 3 bases, and 5 bases separated the two germline ends. CDR1 is ENHRY and CDR2 is SYGVKD in the germline V gene. CDR3 sequence: CAISGGTDTQYF. The CDR3 nucleotides are TGTGCCATCAGTGGAGGGACAGATACGCAGTATTTT.

The J gene is TRBJ1-2, the V gene TRBV5-6; TRBD1 aligns across 9 bases. The CDR3 contains 14 residues. The V segment lost 4 bases and the J segment 8 bases; nucleotides outside the gene matches: 9. Germline V lookup: CDR1 SGHDT, CDR2 YYEEEE. CDR3 bases: TGTGCCAGCAGCGGTATATGGACAGGGGAAGGCTACACCTTC. Amino acids: CASSGIWTGEGYTF.

The CDR3 coding sequence is TGCGCCAGCGGGTTCGGACTAGCGGGCCTCGGGGAGCAGTACTTC. It specifies CASGFGLAGLGEQYF. The chain carries TRBV5-1 and TRBJ2-7; 11 bases are shared with TRBD2. Germline CDR1 is SGHRS and CDR2 is YFSETQ. The CDR3 loop spans 15 amino acids. The junction had 13 bases not matched to a gene; V was cut back by 7 bases and J by 7 bases. Full variable domain (remainder filled in from reference TRBV5-1 and TRBJ2-7): KAGVTQTPRYLIKTRGQQVTLSCSPISGHRSVSWYQQTPGQGLQFLFEYFSETQRNKGNFPGRFSGRQFSNSRSEMNVSTLELGDSALYLCASGFGLAGLGEQYFGPGTRLTVT.

The chain employs TRBV5-4 and TRBJ2-5; possible D gene TRBD2, 6 bases. The CDR3 length is 15 residues. Germline CDR1 reads SGHNT; CDR2 reads YYREEE (reference sequence). V shed 4 bases and J shed 5 bases, with 18 bases lying between them. CDR3 residues: CASSLPGTSGETQYF. DNA of the CDR3: TGTGCCAGCAGCCTTCCGGGTACAAGCGGGGAGACCCAGTACTTC.

The chain combines TRBV5-1 with TRBJ2-1; TRBD2 matches at 9 bases. Trimming removed 1 base from V and 8 bases from J; junction bases left unmatched: 4. Looked up from germline, CDR1 is SGHRS and CDR2 is YFSETQ. This CDR3 has 14 amino acids. CDR3 region: CASSLNPSGDEQFF. Written as DNA, the CDR3 is TGCGCCAGCAGCTTGAATCCTAGCGGGGATGAGCAGTTCTTC.

The chain has TRBV9 and TRBJ1-4; no definite D call. With 3 bases removed from V and 4 bases from J, the gap between germline ends came to 10 bases. The CDR3 sequence is 14 residues long. Germline V lookup: CDR1 SGDLS, CDR2 YYNGEE. CDR3 residues: CASSETDYNEKLFF. DNA for the CDR3: TGTGCCAGCAGCGAGACGGACTATAATGAAAAACTGTTTTTT. Variable domain in full (rest from reference TRBV9 and TRBJ1-4): DSGVTQTPKHLITATGQRVTLRCSPRSGDLSVYWYQQSLDQGLQFLIQYYNGEERAKGNILERFSAQQFPDLHSELNLSSLELGDSALYFCASSETDYNEKLFFGSGTQLSVL.

V is TRBV6-5 and J is TRBJ1-6; D gene ambiguous. From germline, CDR1 is MNHEY and CDR2 SVGAGI. V lost 6 bases, J lost 1 base, and 7 bases lay in between. The CDR3 contains 14 residues. The CDR3 here is CASRRGSYNSPLHF. CDR3 nucleotide sequence: TGTGCCAGCAGACGGGGATCCTATAATTCACCCCTCCACTTT.

The CDR3 reads CASTIDRVASPLHF. As DNA, the CDR3 is TGTGCCAGCACCATAGACAGGGTAGCCTCACCCCTCCACTTT. The V gene is TRBV13, the J gene TRBJ1-6; 7 bases align to TRBD1. The CDR3 covers 14 residues. Per germline, CDR1 PRHDT and CDR2 FYEKMQ (reference sequence). J gave up 10 bases and V 7 bases, and 10 bases lay outside the gene matches.

The V and J genes are TRBV24-1 and TRBJ2-1; 12 bases are shared with TRBD1. Germline V lookup: CDR1 KGHDR, CDR2 SFDVKD. V shed 3 bases, J shed 8 bases, and the junction held 7 bases outside the gene matches. CDR3 length: 16 residues. The CDR3: CATSDRGQGAGDEQFF. The CDR3 region has the DNA TGTGCCACCAGTGATAGGGGACAGGGGGCGGGTGATGAGCAGTTCTTC.

The V gene is TRBV24-1, the J gene TRBJ2-5; a possible D gene is TRBD1 (6 bases). Trimming took 9 bases from V and 7 from J, leaving 17 bases between them. This CDR3 spans 13 amino acids. The germline V gene has CDR1 KGHDR and CDR2 SFDVKD. CDR3 region: CATRDTNIGTQYF. The CDR3 region has the DNA TGTGCCACCCGGGACACAAACATCGGGACCCAGTACTTC.

V gene TRBV4-1 combines with J gene TRBJ1-1; D unresolved. V was pared by 4 bases and J by 0 bases, with 9 bases between. This CDR3 contains 14 residues. The germline CDR1 and CDR2 sequences are MGHRA and YSYEKL. CDR3 sequence: CASSRRSVNTEAFF. In DNA form, the CDR3 reads TGCGCCAGCAGCCGGAGGAGTGTGAACACTGAAGCTTTCTTT.

V gene TRBV25-1 combines with J gene TRBJ2-7; D might be TRBD1 (5 bases). Trimming shortened V by 6 bases and J by 1 base, and 10 bases separated the two germline ends. Germline V gives CDR1 MGHDK, CDR2 SYGVNS. The CDR3 has 13 amino acids. The CDR3: CASRHSGSYEQYF. CDR3 bases: TGTGCCAGCAGGCACTCAGGGTCCTACGAGCAGTACTTC.

V is TRBV5-1 and J is TRBJ1-4, with D tentatively TRBD1 (6 bases). CDR3 length equals 16 residues. Trimming cost V 0 bases and J 8 bases, with 17 bases left between them. Germline V gene sequence: CDR1 SGHRS, CDR2 YFSETQ. In DNA form, the CDR3 reads TGCGCCAGCAGCTTGGGTTTTTCACAGGGCGGCGAAAAACTGTTTTTT. Amino acids: CASSLGFSQGGEKLFF.

The chain combines TRBV19 with TRBJ1-2, with D possibly being TRBD1 (6 bases). The V end was cut by 1 base, the J end by 8 bases, with 14 bases between. The V gene's germline CDR1 is LNHDA and CDR2 SQIVND (reference sequence). The CDR3 has 14 amino acids. The CDR3 DNA is TGTGCCAGTAGTATAGTTACAGGGTCTCGAGGCTACACCTTC. Translating gives CASSIVTGSRGYTF.

On this clone: The junction shows a germline mismatch at one end, possibly a read error. This chain links TRBV12-3 or TRBV12-4 with TRBJ2-7; the D is unclear. This CDR3 spans 12 amino acids. The CDR3 DNA reads TGTGCCAGCAGCTTAGTCCTCTACGAGCAGTACTTC. Translated: CASSLVLYEQYF.

This chain uses TRBV5-4 with TRBJ1-1, with D maybe TRBD1 (6 bases). Trimming cost V 1 base and J 4 bases, with 20 bases left between them. CDR1 and CDR2 from the germline V gene are SGHNT and YYREEE (reference sequence). This CDR3 spans 17 amino acids. Written as DNA, the CDR3 is TGTGCCAGCAGCTTGAGAAAAGGGGGTACGGTCGTCACTGAAGCTTTCTTT. It yields the protein CASSLRKGGTVVTEAFF.

CDR3 residues: CASGLELPPLHF. The CDR3 DNA follows: TGTGCTAGTGGTTTGGAACTGCCACCCCTCCACTTT. J is TRBJ1-6 and V is TRBV12-5; D is undetermined. V dropped 1 base and J dropped 11 bases, with 6 bases sitting between them. CDR3 length equals 12 residues. Germline V gene data show CDR1 as LGHNT and CDR2 as FRNRAP.

The rearrangement links TRBV7-9 to TRBJ1-1, with D uncertain. This CDR3 has 13 residues. The V end lost 6 bases, the J end lost 2 bases, and 10 bases lay between the germline ends. Per the germline V gene, CDR1 is SEHNR and CDR2 is FQNEAQ (reference sequence). The CDR3 reads CASRPLGNTEAFF. The CDR3 DNA sequence: TGTGCCAGCAGGCCACTAGGAAACACTGAAGCTTTCTTT.

V is TRBV5-6 and J is TRBJ2-7; D might be TRBD2 (5 bases). Germline assignment: CDR1 SGHDT and CDR2 YYEEEE. The CDR3 length is 16 residues. Between the trimmed V and J ends, which lost 0 bases and 2 bases, there was a span of 15 bases. CDR3 bases: TGTGCCAGCAGCTTGGGTAGCGTCGGTACCCCCTACGAGCAGTACTTC. This sequence encodes CASSLGSVGTPYEQYF.

J is TRBJ1-5 and V is TRBV24-1; 9 nucleotides align to TRBD1. The CDR3 is made up of 15 amino acids. Per the germline V gene, CDR1 is KGHDR and CDR2 is SFDVKD. V shed 5 bases, J shed 3 bases, and the junction held 4 bases outside the gene matches. The CDR3 coding sequence is TGTGCCACCAGTGGGACAGGGGCCTTCAATCAGCCCCAGCATTTT. The encoded protein is CATSGTGAFNQPQHF.

The J gene is TRBJ2-5, the V gene TRBV2; D is unresolved. The CDR3 length is 14 residues. Trimming left V 4 bases short and J 1 base short, with 10 bases between. Germline V gene sequence: CDR1 SNHLY, CDR2 FYNNEI. DNA for the CDR3: TGTGCCAGCAGTGGTCGCCAGGCCCAAGAGACCCAGTACTTC. Its translation: CASSGRQAQETQYF.